The 10 T cell receptor beta chains in this list originate from one sample, sequenced in a study of CD8+ T cells in alopecia areata. RNA extraction was followed by reverse transcription into cDNA, which acted as the sequencing template. Sequencing was performed with immunoSEQ multiplex PCR; in TCRdb, only in-frame clones are kept and a portion is missing. The repertoire has over 150,000 clones, around 63% of them found once; the top ten carry more than 1.5%. This specimen was CD4+ T cells sorted from blood, taken at week 0. These receptors all stem from a human donor with alopecia areata.

The V call is TRBV9, the J call TRBJ1-6; D gene uncertain. V lost 4 bases and J lost 6, with 11 bases in between. The CDR3 covers 14 residues. Germline lookup yields CDR1 SGDLS and CDR2 YYNGEE. The CDR3: CASSRYSGNSPLHF. The CDR3 region has the DNA TGTGCCAGCAGCAGATATTCGGGTAATTCACCCCTCCACTTT. Drawing the rest from reference TRBV9 and TRBJ1-6, the complete variable domain is DSGVTQTPKHLITATGQRVTLRCSPRSGDLSVYWYQQSLDQGLQFLIQYYNGEERAKGNILERFSAQQFPDLHSELNLSSLELGDSALYFCASSRYSGNSPLHFGNGTRLTVT.

The chain links TRBV5-1 to TRBJ2-1; D gene uncertain. Germline CDR1 reads SGHRS; CDR2 reads YFSETQ. Trimming took 1 base from V and 11 from J, leaving 13 bases between them. The CDR3 is 13 residues long. CDR3 DNA: TGCGCCAGCAGCTTGCTAGTCGGCCGGCAGCAGTTCTTC. Translating it yields CASSLLVGRQQFF.

This clone was seen a handful of times. The chain is built from TRBV15 and TRBJ1-2; D remains ambiguous. CDR3 length: 13 residues. Germline V gene sequence: CDR1 LNHNV, CDR2 YYDKDF (reference sequence). V shed 5 bases and J shed 8 bases, with 15 bases lying between them. CDR3 protein: CATSVRTAQGYTF. Written as DNA, the CDR3 is TGTGCCACCAGCGTCCGGACCGCGCAGGGCTACACCTTC.

The V and J genes are TRBV14 and TRBJ1-2, with D unresolved. The CDR3 is made up of 13 amino acids. Germline CDR1 SGHDN, CDR2 FVKESK. Trimming stripped 2 bases from V and 3 bases from J, with 7 bases between. CDR3 DNA: TGTGCCAGCAGCCAACTCAGTTACTATGGCTACACCTTC. Protein product: CASSQLSYYGYTF.

In its sample, this clone was seen once. The chain links TRBV5-6 to TRBJ2-6; D call uncertain. V was cut by 5 bases and J by 0 bases, with 12 bases left in between. Per the germline V gene, CDR1 is SGHDT and CDR2 is YYEEEE. There are 16 residues in the CDR3. DNA for the CDR3: TGTGCCAGCAGGTACGTGGCCAGCTCTGGGGCCAACGTCCTGACTTTC. This translates into CASRYVASSGANVLTF.

The chain uses TRBV25-1 and TRBJ1-1; D gene uncertain. The CDR3 is made up of 14 amino acids. Germline V gene sequence: CDR1 MGHDK, CDR2 SYGVNS. V was cut by 6 bases and J by 4 bases, with 15 bases left in between. In nucleotides, the CDR3 is TGTGCCAGCAGGCCCAGCCAGGATTTCACTGAAGCTTTCTTT. Its protein is CASRPSQDFTEAFF.

The chain combines TRBV7-2 with TRBJ1-1; D might be TRBD1 (6 bases). V lost 0 bases and J 6 bases, leaving 11 bases between the germline ends. This CDR3 has 14 residues. Germline assignment: CDR1 SGHTA and CDR2 FQGNSA. CDR3 nucleotides: TGTGCCAGCAGCTTAGCGCAGGGGTCCCCTGAAGCTTTCTTT. It yields the protein CASSLAQGSPEAFF.

V usage is TRBV4-1 and J usage is TRBJ1-6, with D maybe TRBD1 (6 bases). Germline assignment: CDR1 MGHRA and CDR2 YSYEKL. V shed 5 bases and J shed 8 bases, with 19 bases lying between them. CDR3 length equals 16 residues. In DNA, the CDR3 is TGCGCCAGCAGCGAACAAACAGGGAGGGCGGATTCACCCCTCCACTTT. This codes for CASSEQTGRADSPLHF.

Comment on this clone: One junction end does not reproduce the germline sequence, and a read error may be involved. V usage is TRBV2 and J usage is TRBJ1-5, with 7 bases identical to TRBD1. The germline CDR1 and CDR2 sequences are SNHLY and FYNNEI. This CDR3 is built from 15 residues. The CDR3 sequence is CASSKAGQLSQPQHF. In nucleotides, the CDR3 is TGTGCCAGCAGTAAAGCGGGACAGCTTTCTCAGCCCCAGCATTTT.

This chain links TRBV30 with TRBJ1-6; 9 nucleotides match TRBD1. Per the germline V gene, CDR1 is GTSNPN and CDR2 is SVGIG (reference sequence). There are 14 residues in the CDR3. V lost 5 bases to trimming and J lost 9 bases; unmatched junction nucleotides: 8. The CDR3: CAWETGGESSPLHF. The CDR3 coding sequence is TGTGCCTGGGAAACAGGGGGCGAGTCTTCACCCCTCCACTTT.